Below are 28 T cell receptor beta chains sequenced from a single sample in a study of T cells in women clearing cervical HPV infection. Clones were read by immunoSEQ multiplex PCR, and TCRdb kept only the in-frame ones, dropping some. The sample includes 25,000 to 30,000 clones. Sample: blood buffy coat. The source of these receptors is a woman between 18 and 70 years old with a cervical HPV16 infection that either progressed to CIN3+ or cleared (not recorded which).

Concerning this clone: The read ends 3 residues before the CDR3 terminus; that terminus is restored from the germline J gene. The genes are TRBV29-1 and TRBJ2-7; 9 positions match TRBD1. The CDR3 totals 15 residues. Germline assignment: CDR1 SQVTM and CDR2 ANQGSEA. V lost 6 bases to trimming and J lost 4 bases; unmatched junction nucleotides: 13. The chain's CDR3 is CSVGYRGLRSYEQYF. The CDR3 DNA, read in part, is TGCAGCGTGGGATACAGGGGGCTTAGGAGTTACGAG.

Concerning this clone itself: The read terminates 3 residues ahead of where the CDR3 ends, so the germline J gene completes it. The chain recombines TRBV18 with TRBJ1-2; D may be TRBD1 (6 bases). From germline, CDR1 is KGHSH and CDR2 LQKENI. CDR3 size: 13 residues. Trimming removed 3 bases at V and 6 bases at J, with 11 bases between. The sequenced CDR3 bases are TGTGCCAGCTCACCGCGACAGGAGGATGGC. Protein: CASSPRQEDG. The full CDR3 sequence reads CASSPRQEDGYTF.

The CDR3 region is CASSQGGGSYNEQFF. Incomplete CDR3 DNA: TGTGCCAGCAGCCAAGGCGGGGGGTCCTACAATGAG. The gene calls are TRBV7-2 and TRBJ2-1, with 8 bases fitting TRBD2. Read data end 3 residues before the CDR3 end; the end is taken from the germline J gene. Trimming removed 5 bases from V and 1 base from J; junction bases left unmatched: 4. In germline, CDR1 is SGHTA, CDR2 FQGNSA. CDR3 length: 15 residues.

The chain's CDR3 is CASSLAGRVNSPLHF. The covered CDR3 bases are TGTGCCAGCAGCTTAGCTGGCCGAGTTAATTCACCC. The chain combines TRBV7-2 with TRBJ1-6; D remains unclear. The read ends 3 residues before the CDR3 terminus; that terminus is restored from the germline J gene. Germline CDR1 reads SGHTA; CDR2 reads FQGNSA. The CDR3 is 15 residues long. Trimming cost V 0 bases and J 6 bases, with 9 bases left between them.

In regard to this clone: The missing CDR3 end, 3 residues past where the read stops, is filled in from the germline J gene. This chain joins TRBV10-3 and TRBJ2-3, with unresolved D. There are 14 residues in the CDR3. CDR1 is ENHRY, CDR2 SYGVKD, per germline. CDR3 loop: CAISEPPSVETQYF. The CDR3 bases that were read are TGTGCCATCAGTGAGCCACCGAGCGTAGAGACG.

With regard to this clone: The CDR3 end falls 3 residues outside the read, so it is completed with the germline J gene. This chain links TRBV4-2 with TRBJ2-3; weak D call: TRBD2 (5 bases). The CDR3 runs 16 residues. Germline CDR1 LGHNA, CDR2 YNFKEQ. The germline V and J ends were trimmed by 0 bases and 0 bases, with 10 bases remaining between them. The CDR3 spells CASSQDRGTSTDTQYF. Incomplete CDR3 DNA: TGTGCCAGCAGCCAAGATCGGGGTACTAGCACAGATACG.

In the case of this clone: The CDR3 goes on 3 residues after the read ends, and that part is filled in from the germline J gene. The gene calls are TRBV6-2 or TRBV6-3 and TRBJ2-7; 7 bases are a match to TRBD2. The germline V gene has CDR1 MNHEY and CDR2 SVGEGT. Losses at the gene ends were 8 bases for V and 2 bases for J; bases not matched to a gene: 0. The CDR3 extends over 11 amino acids. The CDR3 bases that were read are TGTGCCAGCGCGGGGGCCTACGAG. It specifies CASAGAYE. The whole CDR3 is CASAGAYEQYF.

Details on this clone: The observed sequence ends 3 residues before the CDR3 terminus, with the missing tail filled in from the germline J gene. The chain uses TRBV11-1 and TRBJ2-5, with a tentative D call TRBD1 (6 bases). Between the trimmed V and J ends, which lost 3 bases and 4 bases, there was a span of 12 bases. The CDR3 length is 14 residues. The germline V gene has CDR1 SGHAT and CDR2 FQDESV (reference sequence). CDR3 in amino acids: CASSLSGGRETQYF. Partial CDR3 DNA: TGTGCCAGCAGCTTGTCTGGGGGCCGAGAGACC.

About this clone itself: The read ends 3 residues before the CDR3 terminus; that terminus is restored from the germline J gene. V and J are TRBV6-1 and TRBJ1-1; D might be TRBD1 (6 bases). Per germline, CDR1 MNHNS and CDR2 SASEGT. The germline V and J ends were trimmed by 2 bases and 3 bases, with 13 bases remaining between them. CDR3 length: 15 amino acids. CDR3 DNA (partial): TGTGCCAGCAGTGAAAAGACAGGCCCGGACACTGAA. Its translation is CASSEKTGPDTE. The full CDR3 is CASSEKTGPDTEAFF.

Worth noting for this clone: The CDR3 is cut off 3 residues early in the read; its end comes from the germline J gene. The genes are TRBV20-1 and TRBJ1-1, with 7 bases that match TRBD1. The CDR3 sequence is 15 residues long. V gave up 0 bases and J gave up 1 base; unmatched junction bases: 5. CDR1 is DFQATT, CDR2 SNEGSKA, per germline (reference sequence). CDR3 sequence reads: CSARDYRGKNTEAFF. CDR3 bases read: TGCAGTGCTAGAGACTACAGGGGCAAGAACACTGAA.

Of note for this clone: From the germline J gene comes the end of the CDR3, since the read stops 3 residues before it. The sample contains more than one DNA sequence encoding this CDR3. The chain recombines TRBV13 with TRBJ1-3; D unresolved. The CDR3 totals 14 residues. Trimming stripped 5 bases from V and 4 bases from J, with 12 bases between. Germline V CDR1 and CDR2: PRHDT, FYEKMQ (reference sequence). The part of the CDR3 DNA that was read is TGTGCCAGCAGCAACAGCGGGCTAGGAAACACC. Translation gives CASSNSGLGNT. The whole CDR3 sequence reads CASSNSGLGNTIYF.

Worth noting for this clone: Sequencing ends 3 residues short of the CDR3 end; the germline J gene provides the rest. This chain links TRBV11-2 with TRBJ2-5; 7 bases match TRBD1. This CDR3 has 15 amino acids. Germline V gene sequence: CDR1 SGHAT, CDR2 FQNNGV. Losses at the gene ends were 6 bases for V and 4 bases for J; bases not matched to a gene: 11. Partial CDR3 DNA: TGTGCCAGCAGATCATTACAGGGGCGACCAGAGACC. This codes for CASRSLQGRPET. The entire CDR3 is CASRSLQGRPETQYF. Complete variable domain (other parts from reference TRBV11-2 and TRBJ2-5): EAGVAQSPRYKIIEKRQSVAFWCNPISGHATLYWYQQILGQGPKLLIQFQNNGVVDDSQLPKDRFSAERLKGVDSTLKIQPAKLEDSAVYLCASRSLQGRPETQYFGPGTRLLVL.

In regard to this clone: The read stops 3 residues short of the end of the CDR3; the missing end is completed from the germline J gene. The chain uses TRBV10-3 and TRBJ2-5; D remains ambiguous. The CDR3 runs 12 residues. Trimming took off 3 bases at V and 4 bases at J, with 6 bases between the two ends. Germline-derived CDR1 and CDR2 are ENHRY and SYGVKD. The CDR3 bases that were read are TGTGCCATCAGTGACAAGCTAGAGACC. This codes for CAISDKLET. From start to end, the CDR3 is CAISDKLETQYF.

About this clone itself: With the read ending 3 residues before the CDR3 end, the germline J gene is used to fill in that end. The rearrangement links TRBV2 to TRBJ2-7; TRBD2 agrees at 8 bases. CDR1 is SNHLY and CDR2 is FYNNEI in the germline V gene. The V segment lost 10 bases and the J segment 3 bases; nucleotides outside the gene matches: 11. CDR3 length: 14 amino acids. The CDR3 sequence: CATRISAGDYEQYF. CDR3 DNA (partial): TGTGCCACCCGCATCTCAGCGGGGGACTACGAG.

As for this clone: The read finishes 3 residues shy of the CDR3 end, and the germline J gene is used to complete it. The rearrangement links TRBV18 to TRBJ2-1; TRBD1 agrees at 8 bases. CDR1 and CDR2 from the germline V gene are KGHSH and LQKENI. The CDR3 covers 15 residues. V dropped 6 bases and J dropped 0; count of bases not matched to a gene: 4. The CDR3 bases that were read are TGTGCCAGCTCTCGACAGGGGAGCTCCTACAATGAG. It yields the protein CASSRQGSSYNE. In full, the CDR3 is CASSRQGSSYNEQFF.

About this clone itself: From the germline J gene comes the end of the CDR3, since the read stops 3 residues before it. The rearrangement uses TRBV12-3 or TRBV12-4 and TRBJ2-7; D perhaps matches TRBD1 (6 bases). CDR3 length: 14 amino acids. Between the trimmed V and J ends, which lost 7 bases and 4 bases, there was a span of 17 bases. The part of the CDR3 DNA that was read is TGTGCCAGCAATCCCGGTGGGGGCGAATACGAG. This encodes CASNPGGGEYE. The whole CDR3 protein reads CASNPGGGEYEQYF.

As to this clone: The read finishes 3 residues shy of the CDR3 end, and the germline J gene is used to complete it. The chain couples TRBV5-4 to TRBJ2-5; 7 bases are shared with TRBD1. Trimming cost V 1 base and J 2 bases; bases outside gene matches: 8. Germline assignment: CDR1 SGHNT and CDR2 YYREEE (reference sequence). This CDR3 is built from 16 residues. The part of the CDR3 DNA that was read is TGTGCCAGCAGCTTGTTGGGCAGGGGGATTCAAGAGACC. This encodes CASSLLGRGIQET. The CDR3 as a whole reads CASSLLGRGIQETQYF.

In regard to this clone: The CDR3 is cut off 3 residues early in the read; its end comes from the germline J gene. The gene calls are TRBV19 and TRBJ2-6; the match to TRBD2 covers 14 bases. This CDR3 is 19 amino acids long. Trimming cost V 7 bases and J 0 bases; bases outside gene matches: 8. CDR1 is LNHDA, CDR2 SQIVND, per germline (reference sequence). This chain's CDR3 is CASTGTSGGGFSGANVLTF. The covered CDR3 bases are TGTGCCAGTACCGGGACTAGCGGGGGAGGATTCTCTGGGGCCAACGTC.

Comments on this clone: With the read ending 3 residues before the CDR3 end, the germline J gene is used to fill in that end. The chain is built from TRBV2 and TRBJ2-7; D is perhaps TRBD1 (6 bases). The CDR3 loop spans 12 amino acids. Trimming pared 8 bases from V and 3 bases from J, leaving 11 bases between. Germline V gene data show CDR1 as SNHLY and CDR2 as FYNNEI. The covered CDR3 bases are TGTGCCAGCGGGGGACAAGACTACGAG. Its translation: CASGGQDYE. The whole CDR3 protein is CASGGQDYEQYF. The full variable domain, with the rest looked up from reference TRBV2 and TRBJ2-7, is EPEVTQTPSHQVTQMGQEVILRCVPISNHLYFYWYRQILGQKVEFLVSFYNNEISEKSEIFDDQFSVERPDGSNFTLKIRSTKLEDSAMYFCASGGQDYEQYFGPGTRLTVT.

Note on this clone: The missing CDR3 end, 3 residues past where the read stops, is filled in from the germline J gene. The V and J genes are TRBV19 and TRBJ1-5; 7 bases agree with TRBD1. Germline CDR1 LNHDA, CDR2 SQIVND (reference sequence). V lost 9 bases and J lost 4; bases outside the gene matches: 21. The CDR3 contains 18 residues. The sequenced CDR3 bases are TGTGCCAGCAGAAGGGCAGGGGGGAGACTCCTAGGGAATCAGCCC. Its protein product is CASRRAGGRLLGNQP. The whole CDR3 reads CASRRAGGRLLGNQPQHF.

As to this clone: The read stops 3 residues short of the end of the CDR3; the missing end is completed from the germline J gene. The rearrangement links TRBV20-1 to TRBJ2-5; weak D call: TRBD1 (6 bases). This CDR3 comprises 15 residues. Germline CDR1 is DFQATT and CDR2 is SNEGSKA (reference sequence). CDR3 DNA, as far as it was read: TGCAGTGCTAGTATTCAGGGGCCGGCCACAGATACC. Translating gives CSASIQGPATDT. The whole CDR3 region reads CSASIQGPATDTQYF.

Concerning this clone: The read terminates 3 residues ahead of where the CDR3 ends, so the germline J gene completes it. The chain carries TRBV9 and TRBJ2-7; tentative D call: TRBD1 (5 bases). V shed 7 bases and J shed 4 bases, with 15 bases lying between them. This CDR3 contains 13 residues. Per germline, CDR1 SGDLS and CDR2 YYNGEE. CDR3 sequence: CASSQAPAYEQYF. Partial CDR3 DNA: TGTGCCAGCTCACAGGCACCCGCGTACGAG. Based on the CDR3 plus reference TRBV9 and TRBJ2-7, the full variable domain is DSGVTQTPKHLITATGQRVTLRCSPRSGDLSVYWYQQSLDQGLQFLIQYYNGEERAKGNILERFSAQQFPDLHSELNLSSLELGDSALYFCASSQAPAYEQYFGPGTRLTVT.

Turning to this clone: Sequencing ends 3 residues short of the CDR3 end; the germline J gene provides the rest. V is TRBV20-1 and J is TRBJ1-1; 8 bases agree with TRBD1. V lost 6 bases, J lost 3 bases, and 3 bases stayed unmatched. The CDR3 spans 12 residues. In germline, CDR1 is DFQATT, CDR2 SNEGSKA (reference sequence). The covered CDR3 bases are TGCAGTGCAGACAGGGGTGACACTGAA. It specifies CSADRGDTE. The whole CDR3 is CSADRGDTEAFF.

A remark on this clone: Coverage ceases 3 residues before the CDR3 finishes, and the germline J gene fills in the end. The chain joins TRBV20-1 to TRBJ2-1, with 9 positions matching TRBD2. Germline-derived CDR1 and CDR2 are DFQATT and SNEGSKA (reference sequence). The J segment lost 5 bases and the V segment lost 1 base, leaving 0 bases of the junction unmatched. This CDR3 comprises 13 residues. The CDR3: CSARGTSDNEQFF. The covered CDR3 bases are TGCAGTGCTAGAGGGACTAGCGACAATGAG.

Comments on this clone: Read data end 3 residues before the CDR3 end; the end is taken from the germline J gene. The V gene is TRBV5-1, the J gene TRBJ2-1; 8 bases are shared with TRBD1. Germline assignment: CDR1 SGHRS and CDR2 YFSETQ. The length of the CDR3 is 16 residues. The V and J ends lost 1 base and 3 bases, in that order; junction bases with no gene match: 6. The CDR3 region is CASSLIPGQGYNEQFF. The part of the CDR3 DNA that was read is TGCGCCAGCAGCTTGATTCCCGGACAGGGCTACAATGAG. Full variable domain (outside the CDR3, taken from reference TRBV5-1 and TRBJ2-1): KAGVTQTPRYLIKTRGQQVTLSCSPISGHRSVSWYQQTPGQGLQFLFEYFSETQRNKGNFPGRFSGRQFSNSRSEMNVSTLELGDSALYLCASSLIPGQGYNEQFFGPGTRLTVL.

Concerning this clone itself: Compared with germline, one end of the junction differs, possibly owing to a read error. The CDR3 is cut off 3 residues early in the read; its end comes from the germline J gene. V usage is TRBV7-9 and J usage is TRBJ1-2, with TRBD1 matching over 7 bases. This CDR3 region has 14 residues. Germline CDR1 and CDR2: SEHNR and FQNEAQ (reference sequence). The part of the CDR3 DNA that was read is TGTGCCGGCAGCCACAGGGACAGAAACTACGAG. Its protein is CAGSHRDRNYE. The whole CDR3 region reads CAGSHRDRNYEYTF.

In the case of this clone: Read coverage stops 3 residues before the CDR3 terminus; the germline J gene supplies the remainder. This chain connects TRBV5-1 to TRBJ2-7, with D uncertain. Between the trimmed V and J ends, which lost 0 bases and 3 bases, there was a span of 7 bases. Germline-derived CDR1 and CDR2 are SGHRS and YFSETQ. The CDR3 covers 13 residues. The part of the CDR3 DNA that was read is TGCGCCAGCAGCTTGGAGAGCTACTACGAG. This translates into CASSLESYYE. The entire CDR3 protein reads CASSLESYYEQYF.

Worth noting for this clone: The observed sequence ends 3 residues before the CDR3 terminus, with the missing tail filled in from the germline J gene. Distinct nucleotide sequences in the sample also encode this CDR3. This chain connects TRBV30 to TRBJ2-3; TRBD2 matches at 9 bases. With V trimmed by 8 bases and J by 5 bases, 11 bases remained unmatched. The germline CDR1 and CDR2 sequences are GTSNPN and SVGIG (reference sequence). This CDR3 is 14 amino acids long. The CDR3 spells CAGGGAPGGDTQYF. Incomplete CDR3 DNA: TGTGCCGGCGGGGGGGCCCCCGGTGGAGATACG.